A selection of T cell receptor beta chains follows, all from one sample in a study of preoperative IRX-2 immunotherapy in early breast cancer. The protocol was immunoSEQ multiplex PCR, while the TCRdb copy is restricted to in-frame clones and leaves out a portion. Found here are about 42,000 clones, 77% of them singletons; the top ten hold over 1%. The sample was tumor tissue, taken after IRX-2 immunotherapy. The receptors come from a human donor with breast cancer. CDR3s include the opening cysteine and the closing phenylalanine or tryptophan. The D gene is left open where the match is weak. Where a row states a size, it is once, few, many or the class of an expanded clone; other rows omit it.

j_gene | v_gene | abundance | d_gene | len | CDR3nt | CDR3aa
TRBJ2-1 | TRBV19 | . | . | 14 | TGTGCCAGTAGGGCGGGACCCAACTACAATGAGCAGTTCTTC | CASRAGPNYNEQFF
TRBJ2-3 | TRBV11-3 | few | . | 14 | TGTGCCAGCAGCCCCACACCTAGCACAGATACGCAGTATTTT | CASSPTPSTDTQYF
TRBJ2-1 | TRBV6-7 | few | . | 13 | TGTGCCAGCAGCCTTACTAGATTTCGTGAGCAGTTCTTC | CASSLTRFREQFF
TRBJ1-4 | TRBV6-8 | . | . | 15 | TGTGCCAGCAGCTTCAAGGGAGGAACTAATGAAAAACTGTTTTTT | CASSFKGGTNEKLFF
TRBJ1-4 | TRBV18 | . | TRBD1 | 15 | TGTGCCAGCTCACGGACAGGGATGGTCGGTGAAAAACTGTTTTTT | CASSRTGMVGEKLFF
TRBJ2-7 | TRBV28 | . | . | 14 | TGTGCCAGCAGTTCTAACTACCCTCGGGGCGAGCAGTACTTC | CASSSNYPRGEQYF
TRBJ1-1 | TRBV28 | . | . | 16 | TGTGCCAGCAGGCGATCCGGGTTTTCTGGGCTCACTGAAGCTTTCTTT | CASRRSGFSGLTEAFF
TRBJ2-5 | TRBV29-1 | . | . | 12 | TGCAGCGTCACGACGGTGGGGGAGACCCAGTACTTC | CSVTTVGETQYF
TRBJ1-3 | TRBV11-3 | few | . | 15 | TGTGCCAGCAGCTTGGGTGGGAGCTCTGGAAACACCATATATTTT | CASSLGGSSGNTIYF
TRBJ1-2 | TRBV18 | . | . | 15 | TGTGCCAGCTCACCCCCCGAAGAGGGATCAGGAGGCTACACCTTC | CASSPPEEGSGGYTF
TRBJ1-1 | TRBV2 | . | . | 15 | TGTGCCAGCAGTCCCCGTGAGGGCTCGAACACTGAAGCTTTCTTT | CASSPREGSNTEAFF
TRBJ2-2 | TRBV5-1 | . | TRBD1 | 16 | TGCGCCAGCAGCGGAGGGACAGGGGTGAGCACCGGGGAGCTGTTTTTT | CASSGGTGVSTGELFF
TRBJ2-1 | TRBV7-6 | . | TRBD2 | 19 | TGTGCCAGCAGCTTAGCGGGACTAGCGGGGGGGAGCTCCTACAATGAGCAGTTCTTC | CASSLAGLAGGSSYNEQFF
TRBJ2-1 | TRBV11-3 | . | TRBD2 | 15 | TGTGCCAGCAGTCCAACTAGCGGCGTATTCGTTGGGCAGTTCTTC | CASSPTSGVFVGQFF
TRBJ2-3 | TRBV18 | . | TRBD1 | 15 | TGTGCCAGCTCACCACCCGGGACAGGGACAGATACGCAGTATTTT | CASSPPGTGTDTQYF
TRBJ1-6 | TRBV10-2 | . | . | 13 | TGCGCCAGCAAGGCCAGGGAGCATTCACCCCTCCACTTT | CASKAREHSPLHF
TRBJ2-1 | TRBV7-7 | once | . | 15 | TGTGCCAGCAGCTTAGCGTTGGGGGAAAACAATGAGCAGTTCTTC | CASSLALGENNEQFF
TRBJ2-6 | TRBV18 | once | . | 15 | TGTGCCAGCTCACCTTACGCCTCTGGGGCCAACGTCCTGACTTTC | CASSPYASGANVLTF
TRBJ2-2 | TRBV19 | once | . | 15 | TGTGCCAGTAGCAAGACGGGGACCAACACCGGGGAGCTGTTTTTT | CASSKTGTNTGELFF
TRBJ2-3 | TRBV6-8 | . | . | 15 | TGTGCCAGCACCATGAGTGGGGCAGTCACAGATACGCAGTATTTT | CASTMSGAVTDTQYF
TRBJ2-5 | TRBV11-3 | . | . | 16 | TGTGCCAGCAGCTTGGAGGGTAGGGGGCGGGAAGAGACCCAGTACTTC | CASSLEGRGREETQYF
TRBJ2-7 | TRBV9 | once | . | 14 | TGTGCCAGCATCGACTACCCCCCAGGTTGGGAGCAGTACTTC | CASIDYPPGWEQYF
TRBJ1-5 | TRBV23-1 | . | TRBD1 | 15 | TGCGCCAGCAGCTTACGAACAGGGGGCGATCAGCCCCAGCATTTT | CASSLRTGGDQPQHF
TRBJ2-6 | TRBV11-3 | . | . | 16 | TGTGCCAGCAGCTTAGAACGGCGCTCTGGGGCCAACGTCCTGACTTTC | CASSLERRSGANVLTF
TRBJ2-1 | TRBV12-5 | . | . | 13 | TGTGCTAGTGGTCCTGACAGAGAGAATGAGCAGTTCTTC | CASGPDRENEQFF
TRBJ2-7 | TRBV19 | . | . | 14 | TGTGCCAGTAGTATAGGTGGGAGGCCTAACGAGCAGTACTTC | CASSIGGRPNEQYF
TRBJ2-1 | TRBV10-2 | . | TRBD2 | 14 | TGCGCCAGCAGATTGGGACTAGCGGGACATGAGCAGTTCTTC | CASRLGLAGHEQFF
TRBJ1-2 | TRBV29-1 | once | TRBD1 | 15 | TGCAGCGTTACCGCCGGGACAGTTGGACCTTATGGCTACACCTTC | CSVTAGTVGPYGYTF
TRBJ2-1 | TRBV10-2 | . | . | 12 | TGCGCCAGCAGTGAGGGCGCGGGGAAGCAGTTCTTC | CASSEGAGKQFF
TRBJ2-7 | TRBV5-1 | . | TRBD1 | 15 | TGCGCCAGCACCCTAACAGGGGGCGGTATGGACGAGCAGTACTTC | CASTLTGGGMDEQYF
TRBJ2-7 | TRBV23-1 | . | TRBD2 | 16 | TGCGCCAGCAGCCAGACTAGCGGGAGAGGTAGCTACGAGCAGTACTTC | CASSQTSGRGSYEQYF
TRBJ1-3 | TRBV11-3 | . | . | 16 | TGTGCCAGCAGCTCGACAGCTTCGAGCTCTGGAAACACCATATATTTT | CASSSTASSSGNTIYF
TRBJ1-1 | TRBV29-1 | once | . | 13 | TGCAGCGTTGTCCGGCAGCCGAACACTGAAGCTTTCTTT | CSVVRQPNTEAFF
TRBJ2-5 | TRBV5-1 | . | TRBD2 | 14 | TGCGCCAGCAGCAATCAGGGAGGGAGAGAGACCCAGTACTTC | CASSNQGGRETQYF
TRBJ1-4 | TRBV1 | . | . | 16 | TGCGCCAGCAGCCAAGAAACGGGTCAGCGGGGCGGAAAACTGTTTTTT | CASSQETGQRGGKLFF
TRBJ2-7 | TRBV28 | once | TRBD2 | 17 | TGTGCCAGCAGTTTATTGGTGACTAGCGGTCGGACCTACGAGCAGTACTTC | CASSLLVTSGRTYEQYF
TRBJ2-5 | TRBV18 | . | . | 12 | TGTGCCAGCTCACGCAGTCGCGAGACCCAGTACTTC | CASSRSRETQYF
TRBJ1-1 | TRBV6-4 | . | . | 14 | TGTGCCAGCAGTGAAGGCCGACCGAACACTGAAGCTTTCTTT | CASSEGRPNTEAFF
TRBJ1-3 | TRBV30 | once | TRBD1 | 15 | TGTGCCTGGAGTAAACAGGGGGCTGGTGGAAACACCATATATTTT | CAWSKQGAGGNTIYF
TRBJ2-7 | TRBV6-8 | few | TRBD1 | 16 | TGTGCCAGCAGTTACCTACCTGGGACAGGGAACGACGAGCAGTACTTC | CASSYLPGTGNDEQYF
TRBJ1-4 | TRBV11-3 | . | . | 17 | TGTGCCAGCAGCCGCCGGGGCAGGGTTACAACTAATGAAAAACTGTTTTTT | CASSRRGRVTTNEKLFF
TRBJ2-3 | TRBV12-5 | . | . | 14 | TGTGCCACACAGAAAGATTCTAGCACAGATACGCAGTATTTT | CATQKDSSTDTQYF
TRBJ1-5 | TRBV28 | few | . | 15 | TGTGCCAGCAGTCTTTCGGACGGGTACTATCAGCCCCAGCATTTT | CASSLSDGYYQPQHF
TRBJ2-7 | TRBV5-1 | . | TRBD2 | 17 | TGCGCCAGCAGCACCCCCCAGCCGGGACTAGCCCCATCCGAGCAGTACTTC | CASSTPQPGLAPSEQYF
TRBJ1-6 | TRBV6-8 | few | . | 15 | TGTGCCAGCAGTTCCGGGGGGCGCATATTTTCACCCCTCCACTTT | CASSSGGRIFSPLHF
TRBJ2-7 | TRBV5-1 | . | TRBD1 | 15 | TGCGCCAGCAGCTTGGAGCCAGGGGGCTCCTACGAGCAGTACTTC | CASSLEPGGSYEQYF
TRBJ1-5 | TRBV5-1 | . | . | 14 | TGCGCCAGCAGCTTCGTGGCAGGCGAGCAGCCCCAGCATTTT | CASSFVAGEQPQHF
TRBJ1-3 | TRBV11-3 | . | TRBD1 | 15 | TGTGCCAGCAGCTCAGGGGGCGCAGGAGGAAACACCATATATTTT | CASSSGGAGGNTIYF
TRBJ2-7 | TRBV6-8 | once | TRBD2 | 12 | TGTGCCAGCAGTTACACGGGAGGAGAGCAGTACTTC | CASSYTGGEQYF
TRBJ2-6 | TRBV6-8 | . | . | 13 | TGTGCCAGCTTAAACTCTGGGGCCAACGTCCTGACTTTC | CASLNSGANVLTF
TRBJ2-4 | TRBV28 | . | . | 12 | TGTGCCAGCAGGGCGCTAGGAAACATTCAGTACTTC | CASRALGNIQYF
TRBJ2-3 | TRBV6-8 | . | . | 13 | TGTGCCAGCAGAAGACGGAGCACAGATACGCAGTATTTT | CASRRRSTDTQYF
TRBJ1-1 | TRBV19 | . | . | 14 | TGTGCCAGTAGTATAACGGGACAGAACACTGAAGCTTTCTTT | CASSITGQNTEAFF
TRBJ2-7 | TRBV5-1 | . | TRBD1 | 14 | TGCGCCAGCAGCTTACGGACAGGGTCCTACGAGCAGTACTTC | CASSLRTGSYEQYF